This TCR beta chain was retrieved from a study of T cells in Graves' hyperthyroidism and ophthalmopathy. At the level of the study: Peripheral blood samples were taken at initial diagnosis, prior to any treatment. Study outcomes and limitations: The majority of expanded thyroid clonotypes above 0.001 also appeared in blood. Before onset, ophthalmopathy was predicted by the model a median around 6 months earlier. A model using 13 V-J features told ophthalmopathy apart from stable hyperthyroidism.

Concerning this clonotype: Its matching antigen is unknown.

There were TCR beta CDR3 regions amplified from RNA transcripts. The TCR CDR3 was amplified in a first-round RT-PCR using the HTBI primer set. Each CDR3 protein gets one entry after TCRdb re-called the multiplex PCR reads with MiXCR. In the table there are around 540,000 distinct CDR3 sequences, roughly 16% of which are singletons. The CDR3 is 12 amino acids. V lost 4 bases and J lost 2, with 9 bases in between. CDR1 and CDR2 (germline): SQVTM, ANQGSEA. The rearrangement uses TRBV29-1 and TRBJ2-7, with D maybe TRBD2 (5 bases). The material sequenced was blood. This receptor was taken from a woman aged 25 to 39 with Graves' ophthalmopathy. This CDR3 is CSVARGTYEQYF. In DNA form, the CDR3 reads TGCAGCGTTGCCCGGGGTACCTACGAGCAGTACTTC.